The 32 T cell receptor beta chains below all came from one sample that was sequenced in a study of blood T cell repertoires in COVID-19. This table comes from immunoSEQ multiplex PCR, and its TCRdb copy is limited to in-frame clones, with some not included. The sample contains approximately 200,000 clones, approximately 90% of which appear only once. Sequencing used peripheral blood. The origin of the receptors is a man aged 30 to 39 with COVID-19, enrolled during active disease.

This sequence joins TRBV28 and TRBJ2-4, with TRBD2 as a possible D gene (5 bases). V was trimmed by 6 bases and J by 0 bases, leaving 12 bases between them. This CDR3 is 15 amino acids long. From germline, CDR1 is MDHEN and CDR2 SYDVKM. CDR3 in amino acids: CASSPGLLAKNIQYF. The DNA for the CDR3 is TGTGCCAGCAGCCCCGGACTGCTAGCCAAAAACATTCAGTACTTC.

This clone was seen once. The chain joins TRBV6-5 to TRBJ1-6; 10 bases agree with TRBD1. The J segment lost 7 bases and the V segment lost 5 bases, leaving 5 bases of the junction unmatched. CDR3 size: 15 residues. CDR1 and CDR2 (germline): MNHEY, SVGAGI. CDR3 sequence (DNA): TGTGCCAGCAGTCCCCGACAGGGGGCGAATTCACCCCTCCACTTT. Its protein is CASSPRQGANSPLHF.

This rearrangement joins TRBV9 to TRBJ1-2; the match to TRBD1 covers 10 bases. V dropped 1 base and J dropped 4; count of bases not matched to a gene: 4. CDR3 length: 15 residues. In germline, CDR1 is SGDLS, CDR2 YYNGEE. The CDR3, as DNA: TGTGCCAGCAGCGTATCGAGACAGGGGGCCTATGGCTACACCTTC. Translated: CASSVSRQGAYGYTF.

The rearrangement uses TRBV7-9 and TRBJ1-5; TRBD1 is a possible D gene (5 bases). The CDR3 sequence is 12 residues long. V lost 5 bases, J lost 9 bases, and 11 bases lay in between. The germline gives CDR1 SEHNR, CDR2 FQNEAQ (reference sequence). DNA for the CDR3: TGTGCCAGCAGCCCCGGGGGGGGGCCCCAGCATTTT. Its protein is CASSPGGGPQHF.

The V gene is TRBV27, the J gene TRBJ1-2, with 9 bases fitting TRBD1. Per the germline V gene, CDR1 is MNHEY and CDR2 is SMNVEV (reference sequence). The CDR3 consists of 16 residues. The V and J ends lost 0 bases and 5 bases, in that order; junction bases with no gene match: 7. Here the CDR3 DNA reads TGTGCCAGCAGTTTATCTGGGACAGGGCTTGGATATGGCTACACCTTC. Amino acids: CASSLSGTGLGYGYTF.

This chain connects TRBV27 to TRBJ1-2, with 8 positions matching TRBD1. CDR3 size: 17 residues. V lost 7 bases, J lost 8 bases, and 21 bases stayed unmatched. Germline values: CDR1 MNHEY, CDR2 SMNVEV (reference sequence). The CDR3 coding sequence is TGTGCCAGCAATACGGTGGGAGGACAGGGAATTAGCGCGGGCTACACCTTC. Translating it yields CASNTVGGQGISAGYTF.

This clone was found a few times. Written as DNA, the CDR3 is TGTGCCAGCAGTTTCATGTCCGGTATACCCCGTCTCCATGAGCAGTTCTTC. Encoded protein: CASSFMSGIPRLHEQFF. The V call is TRBV28, the J call TRBJ2-1, with D unresolved. Germline CDR1 MDHEN, CDR2 SYDVKM. Trimming shortened V by 3 bases and J by 8 bases, and 23 bases separated the two germline ends. The CDR3 runs to 17 residues.

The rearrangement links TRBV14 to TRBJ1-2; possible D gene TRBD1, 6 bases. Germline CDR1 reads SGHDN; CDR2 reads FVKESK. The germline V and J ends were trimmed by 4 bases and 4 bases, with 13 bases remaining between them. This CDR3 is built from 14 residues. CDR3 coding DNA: TGTGCCAGCAGCCGGGGACATTCGGTCTATGGCTACACCTTC. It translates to CASSRGHSVYGYTF.

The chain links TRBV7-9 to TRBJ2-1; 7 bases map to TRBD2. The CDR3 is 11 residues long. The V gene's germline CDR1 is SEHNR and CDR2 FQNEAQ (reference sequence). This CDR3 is CALADYNEQFF. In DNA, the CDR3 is TGTGCGCTAGCGGACTACAATGAGCAGTTCTTC.

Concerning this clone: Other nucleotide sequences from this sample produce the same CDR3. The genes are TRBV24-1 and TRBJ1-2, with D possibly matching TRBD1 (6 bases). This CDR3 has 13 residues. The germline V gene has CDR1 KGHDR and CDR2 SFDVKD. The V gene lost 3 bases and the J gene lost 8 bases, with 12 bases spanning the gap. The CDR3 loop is CATSDPRGGGYTF. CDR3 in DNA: TGTGCCACCAGTGATCCGCGGGGGGGCGGCTACACCTTC.

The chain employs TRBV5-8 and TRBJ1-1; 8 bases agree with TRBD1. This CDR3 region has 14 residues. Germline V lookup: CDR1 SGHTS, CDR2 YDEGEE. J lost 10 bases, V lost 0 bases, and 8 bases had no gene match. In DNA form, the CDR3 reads TGTGCCAGCAGCTTGGGGACAGGGAGCCTAGGAGCTTTCTTT. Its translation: CASSLGTGSLGAFF.

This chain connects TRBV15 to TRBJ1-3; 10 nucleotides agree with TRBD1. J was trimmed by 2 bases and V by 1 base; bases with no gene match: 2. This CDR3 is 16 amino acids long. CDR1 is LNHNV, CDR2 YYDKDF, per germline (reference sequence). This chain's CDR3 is CATSRGGTGAGNTIYF. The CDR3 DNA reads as TGTGCCACCAGCAGAGGAGGGACAGGGGCTGGAAACACCATATATTTT. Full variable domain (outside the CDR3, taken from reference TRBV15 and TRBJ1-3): DAMVIQNPRYQVTQFGKPVTLSCSQTLNHNVMYWYQQKSSQAPKLLFHYYDKDFNNEADTPDNFQSRRPNTSFCFLDIRSPGLGDTAMYLCATSRGGTGAGNTIYFGEGSWLTVV.

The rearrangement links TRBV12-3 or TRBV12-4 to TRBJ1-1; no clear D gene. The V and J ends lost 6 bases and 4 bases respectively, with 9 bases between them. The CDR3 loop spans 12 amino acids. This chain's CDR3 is CASSSGVTEAFF. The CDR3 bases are TGTGCCAGCAGCTCAGGCGTCACTGAAGCTTTCTTT.

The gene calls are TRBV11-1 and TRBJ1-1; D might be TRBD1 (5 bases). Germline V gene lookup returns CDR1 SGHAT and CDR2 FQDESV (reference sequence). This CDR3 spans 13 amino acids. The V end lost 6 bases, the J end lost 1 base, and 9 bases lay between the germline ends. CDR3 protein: CASSRTGNTEAFF. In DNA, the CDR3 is TGTGCCAGCAGTCGTACAGGGAACACTGAAGCTTTCTTT.

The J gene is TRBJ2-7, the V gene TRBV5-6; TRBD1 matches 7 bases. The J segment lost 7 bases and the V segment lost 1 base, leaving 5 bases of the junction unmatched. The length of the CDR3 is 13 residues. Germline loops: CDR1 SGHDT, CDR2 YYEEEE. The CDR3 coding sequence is TGTGCCAGCAGCTTGAACAGGGGTGGGGAGCAGTACTTC. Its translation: CASSLNRGGEQYF.

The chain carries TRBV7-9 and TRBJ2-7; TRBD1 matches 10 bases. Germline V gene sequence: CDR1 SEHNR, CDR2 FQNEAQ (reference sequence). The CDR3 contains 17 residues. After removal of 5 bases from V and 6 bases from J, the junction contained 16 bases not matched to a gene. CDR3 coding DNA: TGTGCCAGCAGCCAAACTCGCACCGGGACAGGGGTCGCCGAGCAGTACTTC. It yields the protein CASSQTRTGTGVAEQYF.

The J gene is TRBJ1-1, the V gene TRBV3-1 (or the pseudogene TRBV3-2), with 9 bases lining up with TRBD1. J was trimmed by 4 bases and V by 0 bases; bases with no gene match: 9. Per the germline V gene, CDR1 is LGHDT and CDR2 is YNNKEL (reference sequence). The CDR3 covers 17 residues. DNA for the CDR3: TGTGCCAGCAGCCAAGATCTCGGGACAGGGTATAGCACTGAAGCTTTCTTT. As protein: CASSQDLGTGYSTEAFF.

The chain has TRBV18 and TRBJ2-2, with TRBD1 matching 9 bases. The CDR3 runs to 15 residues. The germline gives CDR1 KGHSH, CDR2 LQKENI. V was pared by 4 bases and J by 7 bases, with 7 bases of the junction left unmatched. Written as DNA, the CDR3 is TGTGCCAGCTCACGACAGGGGGATCGAAGCGGGGAGCTGTTTTTT. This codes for CASSRQGDRSGELFF.

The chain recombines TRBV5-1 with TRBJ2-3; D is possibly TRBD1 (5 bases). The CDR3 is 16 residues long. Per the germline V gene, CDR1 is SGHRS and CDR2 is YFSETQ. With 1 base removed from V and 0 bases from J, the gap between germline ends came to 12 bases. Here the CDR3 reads CASSLFNGASTDTQYF. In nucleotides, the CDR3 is TGCGCCAGCAGCTTGTTTAATGGGGCTAGCACAGATACGCAGTATTTT.

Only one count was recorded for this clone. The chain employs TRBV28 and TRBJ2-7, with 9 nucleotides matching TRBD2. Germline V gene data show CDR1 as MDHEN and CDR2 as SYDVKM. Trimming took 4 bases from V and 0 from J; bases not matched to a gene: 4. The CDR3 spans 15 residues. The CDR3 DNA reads TGTGCCAGCAGTTCAGCTAGCGGGAACTCCTACGAGCAGTACTTC. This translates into CASSSASGNSYEQYF.

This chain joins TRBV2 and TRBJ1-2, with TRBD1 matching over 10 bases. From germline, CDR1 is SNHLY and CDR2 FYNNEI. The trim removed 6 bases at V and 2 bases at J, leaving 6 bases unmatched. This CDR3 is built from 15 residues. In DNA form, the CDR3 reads TGTGCCAGCAGGGACAGGGGGTTATGGAACTATGGCTACACCTTC. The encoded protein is CASRDRGLWNYGYTF.

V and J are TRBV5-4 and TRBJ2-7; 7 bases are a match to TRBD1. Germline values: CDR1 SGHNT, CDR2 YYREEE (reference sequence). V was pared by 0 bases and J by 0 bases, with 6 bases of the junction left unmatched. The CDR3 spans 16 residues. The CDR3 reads CASSLDGAGGSYEQYF. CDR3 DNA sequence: TGTGCCAGCAGCTTGGATGGGGCAGGGGGCTCCTACGAGCAGTACTTC.

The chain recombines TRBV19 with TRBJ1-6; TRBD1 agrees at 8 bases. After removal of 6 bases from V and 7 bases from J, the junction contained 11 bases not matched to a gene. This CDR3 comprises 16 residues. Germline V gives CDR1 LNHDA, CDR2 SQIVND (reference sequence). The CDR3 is CASSLSKQGGNSPLHF. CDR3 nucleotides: TGTGCCAGTAGCCTATCAAAACAGGGGGGGAATTCACCCCTCCACTTT.

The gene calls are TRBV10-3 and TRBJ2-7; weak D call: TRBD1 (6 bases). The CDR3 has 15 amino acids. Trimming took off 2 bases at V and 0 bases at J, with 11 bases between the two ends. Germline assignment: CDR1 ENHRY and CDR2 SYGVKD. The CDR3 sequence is CAISEVTGRSYEQYF. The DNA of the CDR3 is TGTGCCATCAGTGAGGTAACAGGGCGCTCCTACGAGCAGTACTTC.

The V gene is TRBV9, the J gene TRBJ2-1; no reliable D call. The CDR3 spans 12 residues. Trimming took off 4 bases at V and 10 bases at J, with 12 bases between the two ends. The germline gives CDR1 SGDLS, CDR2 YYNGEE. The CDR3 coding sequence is TGTGCCAGCAGCTCGGCGGCGGTCGAGCAGTTCTTC. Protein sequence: CASSSAAVEQFF.

The CDR3: CASGLVLRSNQPQHF. DNA for the CDR3: TGTGCTAGTGGTTTGGTACTCAGGTCCAATCAGCCCCAGCATTTT. This chain joins TRBV12-5 and TRBJ1-5; the D is unclear. CDR1 is LGHNT, CDR2 FRNRAP, per germline. The CDR3 loop spans 15 amino acids. The V end lost 0 bases, the J end lost 3 bases, and 9 bases lay between the germline ends.

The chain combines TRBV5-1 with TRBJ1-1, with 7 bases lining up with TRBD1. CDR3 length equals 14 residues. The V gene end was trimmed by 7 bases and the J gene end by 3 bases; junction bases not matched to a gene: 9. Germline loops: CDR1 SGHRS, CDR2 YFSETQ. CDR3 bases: TGCGCCAGCGCTTGGACCGGGACAGACACTGAAGCTTTCTTT. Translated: CASAWTGTDTEAFF. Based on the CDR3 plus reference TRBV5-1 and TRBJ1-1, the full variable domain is KAGVTQTPRYLIKTRGQQVTLSCSPISGHRSVSWYQQTPGQGLQFLFEYFSETQRNKGNFPGRFSGRQFSNSRSEMNVSTLELGDSALYLCASAWTGTDTEAFFGQGTRLTVV.

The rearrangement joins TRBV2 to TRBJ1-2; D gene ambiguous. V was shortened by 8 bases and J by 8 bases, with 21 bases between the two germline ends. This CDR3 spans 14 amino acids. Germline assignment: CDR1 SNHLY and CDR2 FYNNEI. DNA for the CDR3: TGTGCCAGCGGCACTCCACCCGCAGAACTAGGCTACACCTTC. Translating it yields CASGTPPAELGYTF. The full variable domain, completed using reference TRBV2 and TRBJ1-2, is EPEVTQTPSHQVTQMGQEVILRCVPISNHLYFYWYRQILGQKVEFLVSFYNNEISEKSEIFDDQFSVERPDGSNFTLKIRSTKLEDSAMYFCASGTPPAELGYTFGSGTRLTVV.

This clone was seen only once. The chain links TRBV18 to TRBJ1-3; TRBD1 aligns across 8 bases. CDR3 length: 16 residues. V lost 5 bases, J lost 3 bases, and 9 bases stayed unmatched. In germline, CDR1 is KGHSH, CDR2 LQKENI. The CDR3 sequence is CASSTTGGLFGNTIYF. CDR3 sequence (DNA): TGTGCCAGCTCAACCACAGGGGGTCTGTTTGGAAACACCATATATTTT. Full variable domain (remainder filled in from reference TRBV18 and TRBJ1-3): NAGVMQNPRHLVRRRGQEARLRCSPMKGHSHVYWYRQLPEEGLKFMVYLQKENIIDESGMPKERFSAEFPKEGPSILRIQQVVRGDSAAYFCASSTTGGLFGNTIYFGEGSWLTVV.

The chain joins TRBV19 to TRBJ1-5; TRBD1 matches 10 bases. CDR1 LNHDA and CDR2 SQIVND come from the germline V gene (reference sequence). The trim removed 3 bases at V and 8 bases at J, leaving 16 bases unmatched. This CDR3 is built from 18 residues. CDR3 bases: TGTGCCAGTAGTATGGGGACAGGGGCCACCACTCTAATCAAGCCCCAGCATTTT. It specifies CASSMGTGATTLIKPQHF.

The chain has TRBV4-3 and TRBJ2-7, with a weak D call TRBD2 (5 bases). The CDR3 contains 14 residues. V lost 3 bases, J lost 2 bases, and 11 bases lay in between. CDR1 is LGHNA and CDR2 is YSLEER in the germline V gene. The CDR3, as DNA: TGCGCCAGCAGCCAGAGGACTGAAGCCTACGAGCAGTACTTC. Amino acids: CASSQRTEAYEQYF.

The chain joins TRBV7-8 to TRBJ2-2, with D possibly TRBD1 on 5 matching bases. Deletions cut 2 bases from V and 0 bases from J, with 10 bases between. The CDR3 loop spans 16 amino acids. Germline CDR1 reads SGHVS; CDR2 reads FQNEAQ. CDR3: CASSLPAGTNTGELFF. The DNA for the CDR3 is TGTGCCAGCAGCTTACCGGCAGGGACGAACACCGGGGAGCTGTTTTTT.